The clone carrying this T cell receptor (beta chain) was detected a few times. Its antigen is still unknown. Findings of the study overall: Whole repertoires were not studied in the larger cohort, only one V-J beta rearrangement. Tumor Tregs overlapped most with tumor, then blood, naive CD4+ cells.

There are 13 residues in the CDR3. With 5 bases clipped from V and 9 bases from J, the junction kept 9 bases outside the gene matches. CD25-based Treg depletion was applied to purified naive CD4+ T cells. Semi-nested PCR with Nested Universal Primer A followed constant-region reverse priming of full-length variable regions. TCRdb independently ran MiXCR on the 5' RACE reads; one entry per CDR3 protein. The sample holds over 55,000 distinct CDR3 sequences; around 30% are singletons and the top ten take 2.3%. Sequencing input: tumor-infiltrating naive CD4+ T cells sorted from the breast tumor. Subset specified: naive CD4+ T cells, CD4+CD45RA+CD25-. The chain recombines TRBV12-3 or TRBV12-4 with TRBJ1-1, with 7 positions matching TRBD1. The TCR was taken from a female donor with breast cancer. Written as DNA, the CDR3 is TGTGCCAGCAGTCCCCCCCCGGGACAGCAAGCTTTCTTT. Protein sequence: CASSPPPGQQAFF.